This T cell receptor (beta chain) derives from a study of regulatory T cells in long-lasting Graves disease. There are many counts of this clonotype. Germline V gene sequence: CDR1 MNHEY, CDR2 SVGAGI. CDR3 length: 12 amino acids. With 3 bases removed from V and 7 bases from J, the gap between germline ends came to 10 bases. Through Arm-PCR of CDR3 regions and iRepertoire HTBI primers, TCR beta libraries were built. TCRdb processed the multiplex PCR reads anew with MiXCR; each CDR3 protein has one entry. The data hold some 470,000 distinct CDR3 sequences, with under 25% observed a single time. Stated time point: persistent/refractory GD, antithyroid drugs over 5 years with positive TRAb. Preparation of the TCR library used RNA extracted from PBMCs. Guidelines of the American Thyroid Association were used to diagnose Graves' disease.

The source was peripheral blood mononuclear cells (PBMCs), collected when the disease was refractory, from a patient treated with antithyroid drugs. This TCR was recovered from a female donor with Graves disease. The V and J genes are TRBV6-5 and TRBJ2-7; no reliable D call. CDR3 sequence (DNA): TGTGCCAGCAGTTATTTGGGTGGAGAGCAGTACTTC. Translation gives CASSYLGGEQYF.